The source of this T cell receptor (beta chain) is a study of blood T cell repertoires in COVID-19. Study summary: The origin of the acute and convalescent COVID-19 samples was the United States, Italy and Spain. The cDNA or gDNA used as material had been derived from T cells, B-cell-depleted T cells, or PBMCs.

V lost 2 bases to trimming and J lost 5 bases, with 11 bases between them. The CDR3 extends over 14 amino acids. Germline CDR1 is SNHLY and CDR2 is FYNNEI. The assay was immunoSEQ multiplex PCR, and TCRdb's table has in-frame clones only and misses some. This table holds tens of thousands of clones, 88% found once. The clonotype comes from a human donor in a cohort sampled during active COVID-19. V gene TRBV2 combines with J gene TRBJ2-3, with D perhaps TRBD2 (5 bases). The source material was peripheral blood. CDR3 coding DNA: TGTGCCAGCAGTGAATTCGGGGTGGGAGATACGCAGTATTTT. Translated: CASSEFGVGDTQYF.